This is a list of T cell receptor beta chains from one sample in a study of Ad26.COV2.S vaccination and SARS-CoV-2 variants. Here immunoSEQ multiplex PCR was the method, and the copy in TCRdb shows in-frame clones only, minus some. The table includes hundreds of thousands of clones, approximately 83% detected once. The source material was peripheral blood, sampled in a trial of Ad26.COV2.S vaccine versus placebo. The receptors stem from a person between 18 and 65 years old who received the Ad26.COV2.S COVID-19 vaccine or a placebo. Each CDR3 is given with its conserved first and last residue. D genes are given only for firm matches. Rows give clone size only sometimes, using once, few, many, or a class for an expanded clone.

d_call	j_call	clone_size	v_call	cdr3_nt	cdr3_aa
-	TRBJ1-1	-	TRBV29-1	TGCAGCGTTAACCGCGGGGGGCAAAGACCTGAAGCTTTCTTT	CSVNRGGQRPEAFF
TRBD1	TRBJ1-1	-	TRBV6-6	TGTGCCAGCAGATCGACAGGGTCTAACACTGAAGCTTTCTTT	CASRSTGSNTEAFF
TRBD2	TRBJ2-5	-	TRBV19	TGTGCCAGTAGCCGTGGGGCTAGCGGGGGTCCACAAGAGACCCAGTACTTC	CASSRGASGGPQETQYF
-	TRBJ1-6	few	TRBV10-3	TGTGCCATCAGTGTTAAAGTGGCGGGCTCACCCCTCCACTTT	CAISVKVAGSPLHF
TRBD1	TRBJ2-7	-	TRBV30	TGTGCCTGGAGAGGGACAGGGATCCACGAGCAGTACTTC	CAWRGTGIHEQYF
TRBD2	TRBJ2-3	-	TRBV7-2	TGTGCCAGCAGCTTGGGGACTAGCGGGGCTAAAGATACGCAGTATTTT	CASSLGTSGAKDTQYF
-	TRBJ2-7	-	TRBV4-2	TGTGCCAGCAGCCAAGACTTCGGGGCCGCCTACGAGCAGTACTTC	CASSQDFGAAYEQYF
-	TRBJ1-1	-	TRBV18	TGTGCCAGCTCATTTGGTGGAGCACCTAACACTGAAGCTTTCTTT	CASSFGGAPNTEAFF
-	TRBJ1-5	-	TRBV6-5	TGTGCCAGTCACCTAAGCGGCAATCAGCCCCAGCATTTT	CASHLSGNQPQHF
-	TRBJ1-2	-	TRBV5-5	TGTGCCAGCAGCTTTTTCAGGGCTTCTGGCTACACCTTC	CASSFFRASGYTF
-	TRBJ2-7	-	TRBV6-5	TGTGCCAGCAGTTACGGGCAGGGAAGCTCCTACGAGCAGTACTTC	CASSYGQGSSYEQYF
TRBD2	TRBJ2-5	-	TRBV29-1	TGCAGCGTTTGGTTGGGGGAGGGGACCCAGTACTTC	CSVWLGEGTQYF
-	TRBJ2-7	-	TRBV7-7	TGTGCCAGCAGCTTAGACACCTCCTACGAGCAGTACTTC	CASSLDTSYEQYF
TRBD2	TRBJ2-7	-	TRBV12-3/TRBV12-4	TGTGCCAGCAGTTTTGGGGGGGCCTACGAGCAGTACTTC	CASSFGGAYEQYF
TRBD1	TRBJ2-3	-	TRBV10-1	TGCGCCAGCAGGAGACAGGGACCCACAGATACGCAGTATTTT	CASRRQGPTDTQYF
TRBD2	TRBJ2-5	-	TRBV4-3	TGCGCCAGCAGCCAAGACACAGCGCGGGGGGGTTTCCAAGAGACCCAGTACTTC	CASSQDTARGGFQETQYF
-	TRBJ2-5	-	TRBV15	TGTGCCACCCGTCGGGGGCCCGGGGAGACCCAGTACTTC	CATRRGPGETQYF
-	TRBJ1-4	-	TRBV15	TGTGCCACCAGCAGAGGAGTCGGAACAGGGTCGGATGAAAAACTGTTTTTT	CATSRGVGTGSDEKLFF
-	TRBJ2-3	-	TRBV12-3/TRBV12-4	TGTGCCAGCAGTTATCGGCTAACGCAGTATTTT	CASSYRLTQYF
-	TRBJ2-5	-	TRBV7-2	TGTGCCAGCAGCGCGGACAGCAGCAGAGAGACCCAGTACTTC	CASSADSSRETQYF
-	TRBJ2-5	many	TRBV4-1	TGCGCCAGCAGCCAAGATTTTAGTGGGGAGATCCAGTACTTC	CASSQDFSGEIQYF
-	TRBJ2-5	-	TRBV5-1	TGCGCCAGCAGCTTTTTAGGGACGCTACAAGAGACCCAGTACTTC	CASSFLGTLQETQYF
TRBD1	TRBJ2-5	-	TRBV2	TGTGCCAGCAGTGGTACAGGGGTCCAAGAGACCCAGTACTTC	CASSGTGVQETQYF
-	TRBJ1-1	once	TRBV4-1	TGCGCCAGCAGCCAAGGCGGGACGGCGAACACTGAAGCTTTCTTT	CASSQGGTANTEAFF
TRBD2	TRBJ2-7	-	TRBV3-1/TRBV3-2	TGTGCCAGCAGCTCACTAGCGGGGGCAGCCTACGAGCAGTACTTC	CASSSLAGAAYEQYF
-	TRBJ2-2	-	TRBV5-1	TGCGCCAGCAGCCGGGACACGAACACCGGGGAGCTGTTTTTT	CASSRDTNTGELFF
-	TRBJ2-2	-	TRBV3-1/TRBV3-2	TGTGCCAGCAGCCCTGGACAGGCGGGGGGAGGCACCGGGGAGCTGTTTTTT	CASSPGQAGGGTGELFF
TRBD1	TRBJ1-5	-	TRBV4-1	TGCGCCAGCAGCCAAGTCCCGACAGGGCCGCGCAATCAGCCCCAGCATTTT	CASSQVPTGPRNQPQHF
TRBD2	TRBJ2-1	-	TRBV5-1	TGCGCCAGCAGCTTGATAGGGCCGGGGGAGGGTAGTAATGAGCAGTTCTTC	CASSLIGPGEGSNEQFF
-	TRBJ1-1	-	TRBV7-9	TGTGCCAGCAAACAGGCTGGGGGCACTGAAGCTTTCTTT	CASKQAGGTEAFF
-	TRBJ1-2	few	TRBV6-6	TGTGCCAGCAGTGACCTCTATGGCTACACCTTC	CASSDLYGYTF
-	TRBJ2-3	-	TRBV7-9	TGTGCCAGCAGCTTAGGGGAGGTCGGAAGCACAGATACGCAGTATTTT	CASSLGEVGSTDTQYF
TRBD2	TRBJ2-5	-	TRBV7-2	TGTGCCACCAGGAAGGAGCGGGGGGTGGAGACCCAGTACTTC	CATRKERGVETQYF